This is a list of T cell receptor beta chains from one sample in a study of blood T cell repertoires in COVID-19. Assay: immunoSEQ multiplex PCR; the TCRdb copy retains only in-frame clones and omits some. The sample includes about 200,000 clones, 82% of them seen just once. The specimen was peripheral blood. These TCRs come from a woman in her 70s with COVID-19, enrolled during active disease. Both conserved end residues are part of each CDR3. The D gene is left open where the match is weak. Size values are once, few and many counts, or a class for expanded clones, and some rows have none.

V,J,size,D,CDR3,DNA
TRBV5-1,TRBJ1-1,-,-,CASSRGLQNTEAFF,TGCGCCAGCAGCCGTGGACTTCAGAACACTGAAGCTTTCTTT
TRBV25-1,TRBJ2-4,-,-,CASSEYGIQYF,TGTGCCAGCAGTGAATACGGCATTCAGTACTTC
TRBV7-2,TRBJ1-2,-,-,CASTLAGAGYGYTF,TGTGCCAGCACCTTGGCCGGAGCGGGGTATGGCTACACCTTC
TRBV10-2,TRBJ2-3,few,TRBD2,CASSYGLAGMSTDTQYF,TGCGCCAGCAGTTATGGACTAGCGGGGATGAGCACAGATACGCAGTATTTT
TRBV4-3,TRBJ1-5,few,-,CASSSQVGNQPQHF,TGCGCCAGCAGCAGCCAGGTCGGCAATCAGCCCCAGCATTTT
TRBV18,TRBJ2-5,-,-,CASSPYQGFETQYF,TGTGCCAGCTCACCATATCAGGGGTTCGAGACCCAGTACTTC
TRBV24-1,TRBJ2-1,once,TRBD2,CATSVGTHGGSGSYNEQFF,TGTGCCACCAGTGTGGGCACCCACGGGGGTAGCGGGAGCTACAATGAGCAGTTCTTC
TRBV6-2/TRBV6-3,TRBJ1-2,-,TRBD1,CASSQTGPGGSSGYTF,TGTGCCAGCAGCCAGACGGGACCAGGGGGCTCAAGTGGCTACACCTTC
TRBV5-4,TRBJ1-3,-,TRBD1,CASSPPGGGSGNTIYF,TGTGCCAGCAGCCCACCAGGGGGAGGCTCTGGAAACACCATATATTTT
TRBV28,TRBJ2-7,-,-,CASSLAVSYEQYF,TGTGCCAGCAGTTTAGCGGTCTCCTACGAGCAGTACTTC
TRBV2,TRBJ1-5,-,TRBD1,CASSLQGVPNQPQHF,TGTGCCAGCAGCTTACAGGGGGTGCCTAATCAGCCCCAGCATTTT
TRBV4-3,TRBJ2-7,-,-,CASSQVTSSYYEQYF,TGCGCCAGCAGCCAAGTCACTAGCAGCTACTACGAGCAGTACTTC
TRBV2,TRBJ2-6,-,TRBD2,CASSGPGTSGSGANVLTF,TGTGCCAGCAGCGGGCCCGGGACTAGCGGGAGCGGGGCCAACGTCCTGACTTTC
TRBV3-1/TRBV3-2,TRBJ1-2,-,TRBD1,CASSPGGGSYGYTF,TGTGCCAGCAGTCCAGGGGGCGGAAGCTATGGCTACACCTTC
TRBV6-1,TRBJ1-1,-,-,CASSEIGSAGEAFF,TGTGCCAGCAGTGAGATAGGGTCTGCGGGTGAAGCTTTCTTT
TRBV7-2,TRBJ2-3,-,-,CASSLVRQADTQYF,TGTGCCAGCAGCCTAGTCCGTCAGGCAGATACGCAGTATTTT
TRBV24-1,TRBJ1-5,-,TRBD1,CATSENRGINQPQHF,TGTGCCACCAGTGAAAACAGGGGAATAAATCAGCCCCAGCATTTT
TRBV12-3/TRBV12-4,TRBJ1-2,-,-,CASRADRNYGYTF,TGTGCCAGCAGAGCGGACAGAAACTATGGCTACACCTTC
TRBV7-2,TRBJ1-2,once,-,CASSTDGGNYGYTF,TGTGCCAGCAGCACAGACGGGGGGAACTATGGCTACACCTTC
TRBV6-5,TRBJ1-4,few,-,CASKWTESNEKLFF,TGTGCCAGCAAGTGGACAGAAAGCAATGAAAAACTGTTTTTT
TRBV5-1,TRBJ2-7,-,-,CASSLVQGSGEQYF,TGCGCCAGCAGCTTGGTTCAGGGAAGTGGAGAGCAGTACTTC
TRBV7-2,TRBJ2-1,few,TRBD2,CASSSKQTSKQFF,TGTGCCAGCAGCTCAAAACAGACTAGCAAGCAGTTCTTC
TRBV20-1,TRBJ2-3,-,-,CSASLSGSTDTQYF,TGCAGTGCCAGTCTCAGCGGTAGCACAGATACGCAGTATTTT